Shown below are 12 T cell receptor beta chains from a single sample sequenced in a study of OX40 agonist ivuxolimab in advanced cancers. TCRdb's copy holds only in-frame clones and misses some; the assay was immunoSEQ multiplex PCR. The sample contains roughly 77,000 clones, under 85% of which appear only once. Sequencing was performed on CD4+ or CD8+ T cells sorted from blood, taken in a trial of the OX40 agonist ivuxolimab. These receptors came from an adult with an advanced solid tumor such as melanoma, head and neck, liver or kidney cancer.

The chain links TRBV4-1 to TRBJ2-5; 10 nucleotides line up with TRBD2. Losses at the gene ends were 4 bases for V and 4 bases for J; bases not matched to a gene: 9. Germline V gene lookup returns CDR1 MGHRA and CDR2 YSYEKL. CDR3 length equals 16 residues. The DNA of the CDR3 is TGCGCCAGCAGCCGCGTTCTAGCGGGGGCAGGAGAGACCCAGTACTTC. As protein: CASSRVLAGAGETQYF.

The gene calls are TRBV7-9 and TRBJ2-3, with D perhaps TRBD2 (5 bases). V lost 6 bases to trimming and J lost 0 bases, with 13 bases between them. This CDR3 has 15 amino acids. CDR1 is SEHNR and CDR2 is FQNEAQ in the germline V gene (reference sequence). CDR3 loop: CASRPTTTSTDTQYF. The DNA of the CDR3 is TGTGCCAGCAGACCTACGACTACAAGCACAGATACGCAGTATTTT.

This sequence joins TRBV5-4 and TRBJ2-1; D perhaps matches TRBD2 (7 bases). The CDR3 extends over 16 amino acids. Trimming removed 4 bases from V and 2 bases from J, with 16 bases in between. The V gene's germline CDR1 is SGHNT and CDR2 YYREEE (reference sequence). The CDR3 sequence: CASSPTGGGAYNEQFF. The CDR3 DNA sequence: TGTGCCAGCAGCCCCACGGGGGGCGGAGCCTACAATGAGCAGTTCTTC.

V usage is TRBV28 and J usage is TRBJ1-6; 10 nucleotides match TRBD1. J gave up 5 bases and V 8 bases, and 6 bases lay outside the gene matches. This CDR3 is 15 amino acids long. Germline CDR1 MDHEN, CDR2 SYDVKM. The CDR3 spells CASGLGTGDNSPLHF. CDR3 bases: TGTGCCAGCGGACTTGGGACAGGGGATAATTCACCCCTCCACTTT.

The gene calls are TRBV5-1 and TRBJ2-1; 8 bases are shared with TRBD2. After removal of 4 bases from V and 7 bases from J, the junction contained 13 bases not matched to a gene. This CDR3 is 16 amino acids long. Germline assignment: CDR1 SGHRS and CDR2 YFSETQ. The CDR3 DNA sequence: TGCGCCAGCAGCCCCCCGAGCGGGAGAGTGGGGAATGAGCAGTTCTTC. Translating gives CASSPPSGRVGNEQFF.

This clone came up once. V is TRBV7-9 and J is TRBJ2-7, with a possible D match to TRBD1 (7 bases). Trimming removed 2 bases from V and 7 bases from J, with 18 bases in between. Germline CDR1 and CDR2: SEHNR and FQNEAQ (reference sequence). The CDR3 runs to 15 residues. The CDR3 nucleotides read TGTGCCAGCAGCTTACGTGGAGGGCAGGGGGAGGAGCAGTACTTC. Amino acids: CASSLRGGQGEEQYF.

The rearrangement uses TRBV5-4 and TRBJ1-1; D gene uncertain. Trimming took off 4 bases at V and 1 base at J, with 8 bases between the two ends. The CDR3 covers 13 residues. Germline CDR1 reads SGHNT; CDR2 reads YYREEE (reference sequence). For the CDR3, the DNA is TGTGCCAGCAGCCTGAACAAGAACACTGAAGCTTTCTTT. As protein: CASSLNKNTEAFF.

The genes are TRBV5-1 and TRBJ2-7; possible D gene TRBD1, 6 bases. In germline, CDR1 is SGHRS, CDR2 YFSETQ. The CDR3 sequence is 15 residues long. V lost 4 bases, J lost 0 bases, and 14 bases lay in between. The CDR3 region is CASSRLQGLSYEQYF. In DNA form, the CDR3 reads TGCGCCAGCAGCCGACTACAGGGCCTCTCCTACGAGCAGTACTTC.

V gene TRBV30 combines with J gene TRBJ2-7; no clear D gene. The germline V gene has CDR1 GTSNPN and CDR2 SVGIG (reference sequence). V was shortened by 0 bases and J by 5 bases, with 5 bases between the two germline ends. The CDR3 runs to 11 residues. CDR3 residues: CAWSVVHEQYF. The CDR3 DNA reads TGTGCCTGGAGTGTAGTGCACGAGCAGTACTTC.

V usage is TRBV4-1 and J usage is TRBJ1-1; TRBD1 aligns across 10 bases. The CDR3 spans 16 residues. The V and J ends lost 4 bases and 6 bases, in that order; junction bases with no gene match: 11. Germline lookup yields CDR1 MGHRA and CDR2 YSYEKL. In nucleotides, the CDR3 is TGCGCCAGCAGCCCGACTCTGGGACAGGGGTCATCTGAAGCTTTCTTT. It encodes CASSPTLGQGSSEAFF.

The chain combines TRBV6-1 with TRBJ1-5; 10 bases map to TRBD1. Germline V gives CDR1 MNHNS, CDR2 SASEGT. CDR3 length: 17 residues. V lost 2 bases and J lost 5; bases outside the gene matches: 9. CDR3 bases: TGTGCCAGCAGTGAATATGGGGGACAGGGGATGCATCAGCCCCAGCATTTT. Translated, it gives CASSEYGGQGMHQPQHF.

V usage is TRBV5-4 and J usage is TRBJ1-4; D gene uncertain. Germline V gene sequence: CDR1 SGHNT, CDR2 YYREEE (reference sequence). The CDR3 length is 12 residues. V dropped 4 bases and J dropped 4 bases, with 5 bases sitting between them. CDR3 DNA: TGTGCCAGCAGCCGCAATAATGAAAAACTGTTTTTT. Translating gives CASSRNNEKLFF.